A single sample gave rise to the 25 T cell receptor beta chains below, sequenced in a study of T cells in Graves' hyperthyroidism and ophthalmopathy. Amplification of TCR beta CDR3 regions was performed using RNA transcripts as template. The HTBI primer set was used in a first-round RT-PCR of the TCR CDR3. MiXCR, run by TCRdb on the multiplex PCR reads, gives a single entry per CDR3 protein. Here the sample spans around 700,000 distinct CDR3 sequences, roughly 20% being singletons. The material sequenced was blood. All receptors come from a woman aged 45-65 years with Graves' hyperthyroidism that later progressed to Graves' ophthalmopathy.

The chain uses TRBV27 and TRBJ1-6; D remains ambiguous. The CDR3 is made up of 14 amino acids. The germline gives CDR1 MNHEY, CDR2 SMNVEV (reference sequence). V was clipped by 4 bases and J by 6 bases, with 10 bases between them. The CDR3 reads CASSSSPLNSPLHF. CDR3 sequence (DNA): TGTGCCAGCAGTTCTTCCCCCCTTAATTCACCCCTCCACTTT.

This clonotype was found many times. The J gene is TRBJ1-1, the V gene TRBV5-1, with a weak D call TRBD1 (5 bases). V lost 0 bases, J lost 7 bases, and 13 bases lay in between. From germline, CDR1 is SGHRS and CDR2 YFSETQ. CDR3 length equals 14 residues. CDR3 sequence reads: CASSLGTPQGEAFF. In DNA, the CDR3 is TGCGCCAGCAGCTTGGGGACTCCCCAGGGTGAAGCTTTCTTT.

This clonotype was seen many times. This rearrangement joins TRBV30 to TRBJ1-4; perhaps TRBD1 as D (5 bases). The V end lost 4 bases, the J end lost 2 bases, and 8 bases lay between the germline ends. From germline, CDR1 is GTSNPN and CDR2 SVGIG (reference sequence). This CDR3 has 13 residues. The CDR3 coding sequence is TGTGCCTGGATGCCAGGGACTAATGAAAAACTGTTTTTT. Residues: CAWMPGTNEKLFF.

The chain recombines TRBV3-1 with TRBJ1-2; D remains unclear. Trimming took off 5 bases at V and 7 bases at J, with 11 bases between the two ends. The germline CDR1 and CDR2 sequences are LGHDT and YNNKEL (reference sequence). The CDR3 has 12 residues. CDR3 in amino acids: CASSARSRGYTF. The CDR3 region has the DNA TGTGCCAGCAGCGCCAGGTCTCGTGGCTACACCTTC.

The table lists this clonotype with many counts. The chain uses TRBV11-2 and TRBJ2-1, with TRBD1 matching over 8 bases. After removal of 1 base from V and 5 bases from J, the junction contained 10 bases not matched to a gene. Germline CDR1 reads SGHAT; CDR2 reads FQNNGV. This CDR3 is 17 amino acids long. CDR3 amino acids: CASSLVARTGTHNEQFF. CDR3 nucleotides: TGTGCCAGCAGCTTAGTCGCCCGGACAGGGACCCACAATGAGCAGTTCTTC.

This clonotype was seen many times. The chain is built from TRBV5-1 and TRBJ2-4, with 9 bases that match TRBD1. The junction had 5 bases not matched to a gene; V was cut back by 4 bases and J by 6 bases. The CDR3 is 14 amino acids. Germline values: CDR1 SGHRS, CDR2 YFSETQ. CDR3 loop: CASSRGTGPNIQYF. The CDR3 bases are TGCGCCAGCAGCCGCGGGACAGGGCCAAACATTCAGTACTTC.

This clonotype was counted only a few times. This rearrangement joins TRBV3-1 to TRBJ1-2, with D hard to call. V gave up 4 bases and J gave up 1 base, with 10 bases separating them. This CDR3 is 14 amino acids long. Germline V gene data show CDR1 as LGHDT and CDR2 as YNNKEL (reference sequence). CDR3 sequence (DNA): TGTGCCAGCAGCCCAGTATCGGTTAACTATGGCTACACCTTC. Translation: CASSPVSVNYGYTF.

On this clonotype itself: One end of the junction varies from germline; a read error may be responsible. The V gene is TRBV19, the J gene TRBJ2-7; 9 bases are a match to TRBD1. Looked up from germline, CDR1 is LNHDA and CDR2 is SQIVND (reference sequence). The CDR3 is 14 amino acids. CDR3 loop: CACSYDRDREQQYF. The DNA for the CDR3 is TGTGCCTGTAGTTACGACCGGGACAGGGAGCAGCAGTACTTC.

This chain uses TRBV5-5 with TRBJ1-2, with D unresolved. The CDR3 loop spans 12 amino acids. Germline V gives CDR1 SGHKS, CDR2 YYEKEE (reference sequence). Trimming took 1 base from V and 8 from J, leaving 9 bases between them. The CDR3 is CASSLRSNGYTF. Written as DNA, the CDR3 is TGTGCCAGCAGCTTGCGGAGTAACGGCTACACCTTC. The full variable domain, rest sourced from reference TRBV5-5 and TRBJ1-2, is DAGVTQSPTHLIKTRGQQVTLRCSPISGHKSVSWYQQVLGQGPQFIFQYYEKEERGRGNFPDRFSARQFPNYSSELNVNALLLGDSALYLCASSLRSNGYTFGSGTRLTVV.

Ten or more counts support this clonotype. The CDR3 DNA reads as TGTGCTAGTGGTTTGACCCCGGGGGGGCCCAATGAGCAGTTCTTC. It is translated as CASGLTPGGPNEQFF. V is TRBV12-5 and J is TRBJ2-1; 8 nucleotides match TRBD2. Germline values: CDR1 LGHNT, CDR2 FRNRAP. Unmatched junction bases numbered 6, after V lost 2 bases and J lost 6 bases. There are 15 residues in the CDR3.

Many counts were recorded for this clonotype. This chain links TRBV3-1 with TRBJ1-2, with D unresolved. V lost 0 bases, J lost 8 bases, and 7 bases lay in between. The CDR3 length is 12 residues. Germline V gene sequence: CDR1 LGHDT, CDR2 YNNKEL (reference sequence). CDR3 region: CASSQDYGGYTF. The CDR3 nucleotides read TGTGCCAGCAGCCAAGATTACGGCGGCTACACCTTC.

The sample holds one count of this clonotype. This clone may be a read error of a much larger clone one base away. Written as DNA, the CDR3 is TGTGCCAGCAGGCACAGGGACGAGCAGTACTTC. Translated, it gives CASRHRDEQYF. The chain employs TRBV6-1 and TRBJ2-7, with a possible D match to TRBD1 (6 bases). The CDR3 has 11 amino acids. With 6 bases removed from V and 5 bases from J, the gap between germline ends came to 8 bases. From germline, CDR1 is MNHNS and CDR2 SASEGT.

This clonotype showed up just a few times. V gene TRBV19 combines with J gene TRBJ1-2, with TRBD1 matching 7 bases. CDR1 and CDR2 from the germline V gene are LNHDA and SQIVND (reference sequence). Trimming took 0 bases from V and 11 from J; bases not matched to a gene: 9. This CDR3 comprises 14 residues. The CDR3 here is CASSIDGGQASYTF. The CDR3 DNA sequence: TGTGCCAGTAGTATAGACGGTGGACAGGCATCGTACACCTTC.

This clonotype was observed a few times. The chain uses TRBV5-4 and TRBJ2-7; perhaps TRBD1 as D (5 bases). Trimming took 2 bases from V and 5 from J, leaving 11 bases between them. Germline CDR1 is SGHNT and CDR2 is YYREEE (reference sequence). The length of the CDR3 is 13 residues. CDR3 in DNA: TGTGCCAGCAGCTTAACGGGCAGGGACGAGCAGTACTTC. This encodes CASSLTGRDEQYF.

As for this clonotype: A much larger clone sits a single nucleotide away, making a read error possible. The J gene is TRBJ1-1, the V gene TRBV3-1, with D maybe TRBD1 (6 bases). Germline loops: CDR1 LGHDT, CDR2 YNNKEL (reference sequence). The CDR3 runs to 17 residues. CDR3 region: CARSQDQGRGTFTEAFF. The CDR3 DNA sequence: TGTGCCAGAAGCCAAGATCAGGGGAGGGGCACCTTCACTGAAGCTTTCTTT.

J is TRBJ1-4 and V is TRBV18; maybe TRBD1 (5 bases). The CDR3 runs 16 residues. The V end was cut by 6 bases, the J end by 8 bases, with 22 bases between. CDR1 is KGHSH and CDR2 is LQKENI in the germline V gene. CDR3 sequence: CASSPVIEGIEEKLFF. The CDR3 DNA reads TGTGCCAGCTCTCCCGTTATTGAGGGGATTGAGGAAAAACTGTTTTTT.

In its sample, this clonotype was seen many times. The chain joins TRBV2 to TRBJ1-5; no firm D call. The V and J ends lost 4 bases and 2 bases respectively, with 9 bases between them. This CDR3 is 14 amino acids long. Germline V gene lookup returns CDR1 SNHLY and CDR2 FYNNEI. CDR3 region: CASSGWAGNQPQHF. The CDR3, as DNA: TGTGCCAGCAGTGGGTGGGCCGGCAATCAGCCCCAGCATTTT.

This clonotype has only a few counts. Here the CDR3 DNA reads TGTGCCAGTATAGCTGGGACAGGGTCTAGCGGGGAGCTGTTTTTT. Translating gives CASIAGTGSSGELFF. V usage is TRBV19 and J usage is TRBJ2-2; TRBD1 agrees at 9 bases. V was clipped by 7 bases and J by 7 bases; unmatched bases: 10. Germline assignment: CDR1 LNHDA and CDR2 SQIVND (reference sequence). The CDR3 is 15 amino acids. Full variable domain (missing parts from reference TRBV19 and TRBJ2-2): DGGITQSPKYLFRKEGQNVTLSCEQNLNHDAMYWYRQDPGQGLRLIYYSQIVNDFQKGDIAEGYSVSREKKESFPLTVTSAQKNPTAFYLCASIAGTGSSGELFFGEGSRLTVL.

This clonotype was detected a few times. J is TRBJ2-1 and V is TRBV29-1; maybe TRBD2 (7 bases). Germline V lookup: CDR1 SQVTM, CDR2 ANQGSEA. This CDR3 is 12 amino acids long. Trimming left V 6 bases short and J 6 bases short, with 12 bases between. CDR3 nucleotide sequence: TGCAGCGTCCGTGCGGGGGCCAATGAGCAGTTCTTC. Translating gives CSVRAGANEQFF.

This clonotype was observed many times. This chain joins TRBV11-2 and TRBJ2-7, with 7 positions matching TRBD2. Germline values: CDR1 SGHAT, CDR2 FQNNGV. The CDR3 contains 15 residues. V lost 5 bases to trimming and J lost 4 bases; unmatched junction nucleotides: 11. The chain's CDR3 is CASSPGGGFAYEQYF. CDR3 DNA: TGTGCCAGCAGCCCTGGGGGGGGTTTCGCATACGAGCAGTACTTC.

This clonotype occurred a few times. This chain joins TRBV7-8 and TRBJ2-5; D uncertain. This CDR3 spans 12 amino acids. Trimming stripped 1 base from V and 7 bases from J, with 7 bases between. The germline V gene encodes CDR1 SGHVS and CDR2 FQNEAQ. CDR3: CASSLVSGTQYF. CDR3 coding DNA: TGTGCCAGCAGCTTAGTTTCGGGGACCCAGTACTTC.

This clonotype was seen repeatedly, ten times or more. The CDR3 coding sequence is TGTGCCAGCAGTGTCGGCAGACAAGAGACCCAGTACTTC. It codes for CASSVGRQETQYF. This chain links TRBV9 with TRBJ2-5; unclear D gene. Germline loops: CDR1 SGDLS, CDR2 YYNGEE. Trimming pared 5 bases from V and 2 bases from J, leaving 10 bases between. The CDR3 covers 13 residues.

This clonotype occurred many times. The chain carries TRBV5-1 and TRBJ1-5, with D maybe TRBD1 (5 bases). V was cut by 4 bases and J by 1 base, with 15 bases left in between. The CDR3 sequence is 16 residues long. Germline lookup yields CDR1 SGHRS and CDR2 YFSETQ. CDR3 region: CASSAGGVGSNQPQHF. The CDR3 DNA is TGCGCCAGCAGCGCCGGGGGGGTAGGAAGCAATCAGCCCCAGCATTTT.

This clonotype was counted only a few times. The rearrangement uses TRBV2 and TRBJ1-2, with D perhaps TRBD1 (5 bases). This CDR3 region has 17 residues. V gave up 7 bases and J gave up 0 bases, with 21 bases separating them. In germline, CDR1 is SNHLY, CDR2 FYNNEI. CDR3 loop: CASTKAEGIWSNYGYTF. In DNA form, the CDR3 reads TGTGCCAGCACCAAGGCGGAGGGGATCTGGTCTAACTATGGCTACACCTTC.

This clonotype was observed many times. This sequence joins TRBV7-3 and TRBJ1-6; the D is unclear. The ends were cut back, 2 bases at V and 7 bases at J, with 12 bases in the middle. CDR1 is SGHTA, CDR2 FQGTGA, per germline. The CDR3 is made up of 15 amino acids. The CDR3 loop reads CASSLWQASNSPLHF. CDR3 DNA sequence: TGTGCCAGCAGCTTATGGCAGGCTAGCAATTCACCCCTCCACTTT.